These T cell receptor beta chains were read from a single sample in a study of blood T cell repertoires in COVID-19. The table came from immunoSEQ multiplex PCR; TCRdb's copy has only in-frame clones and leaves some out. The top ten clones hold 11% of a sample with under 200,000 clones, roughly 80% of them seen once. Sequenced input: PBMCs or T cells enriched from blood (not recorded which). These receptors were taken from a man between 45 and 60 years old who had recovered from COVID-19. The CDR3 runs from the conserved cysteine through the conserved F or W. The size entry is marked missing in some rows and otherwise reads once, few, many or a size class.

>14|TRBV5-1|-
CASSPTGGSYGYTF
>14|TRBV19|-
CATIRDSASTEAFF
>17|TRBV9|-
CASSVGSSGSSYNEQFF
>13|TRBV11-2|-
CASSDGRGALRYF
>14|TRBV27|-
CASSRTGFQETQYF
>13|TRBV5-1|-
CASSPGDNEKLFF
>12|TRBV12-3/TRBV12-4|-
CASSLIGDGYTF
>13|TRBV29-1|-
CSALTGLGETQYF
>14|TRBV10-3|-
CATPRALGAGGYTF
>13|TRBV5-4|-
CASSFGTGYEQYF
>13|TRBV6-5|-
CATSSRGFEKLFF
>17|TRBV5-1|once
CASSIGTGGSMVYTQYF
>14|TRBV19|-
CASSSAGGIDEQYF
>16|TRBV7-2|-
CASSPLSGGAYNEQFF
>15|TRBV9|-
CASSVDMAGQDEAFF
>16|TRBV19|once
CASSFDQTGAVYGYTF
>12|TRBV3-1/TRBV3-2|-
CASRLGGEGAFF
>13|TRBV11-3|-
CASSLGGEDTQYF
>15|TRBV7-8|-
CASSLVGTSLRGYTF
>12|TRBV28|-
CASIRTGRKYTF
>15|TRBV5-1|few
CASSQVTAGSETQYF
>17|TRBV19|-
CASSILAGAPKQETQYF
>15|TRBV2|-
CASKERAANTGELFF
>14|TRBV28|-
CASFTSGQAYEQYF
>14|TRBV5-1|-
CASSSKGQGYEQYF
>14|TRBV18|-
CASSDRESTDTQYF
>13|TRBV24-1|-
CATLRDDTDTQYF
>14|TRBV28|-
CASRMEGGPWGYTF
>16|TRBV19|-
CASSSQQGYSNQPQHF